Below are 5 T cell receptor beta chains sequenced from a single sample in a study of T cell responses to AZD1222 COVID-19 vaccine. Method: immunoSEQ multiplex PCR; TCRdb's copy keeps in-frame clones and lacks some. The sample includes roughly 140,000 clones, more than 90% seen only once; the top ten take approximately 3.3%. This specimen consisted of peripheral blood, obtained 28 days after the second AZD1222 dose. These TCRs come from an adult who received the AZD1222 COVID-19 vaccine.

The chain employs TRBV5-1 and TRBJ1-2; no reliable D call. V dropped 4 bases and J dropped 6 bases, with 10 bases sitting between them. The germline V gene encodes CDR1 SGHRS and CDR2 YFSETQ. The CDR3 totals 12 residues. CDR3 residues: CASSPERNGYTF. CDR3 bases: TGCGCCAGCAGCCCCGAGAGGAATGGCTACACCTTC.

The chain couples TRBV30 to TRBJ1-2; a weak D match, TRBD1 (5 bases). CDR1 and CDR2 (germline): GTSNPN, SVGIG (reference sequence). This CDR3 spans 11 amino acids. V was cut by 2 bases and J by 5 bases, with 6 bases left in between. CDR3 protein: CAWSWGYGYTF. CDR3 sequence (DNA): TGTGCCTGGAGTTGGGGGTATGGCTACACCTTC.

The gene calls are TRBV5-6 and TRBJ2-2; 10 nucleotides agree with TRBD2. The CDR3 is 17 amino acids. Trimming removed 4 bases from V and 6 bases from J; junction bases left unmatched: 12. Per the germline V gene, CDR1 is SGHDT and CDR2 is YYEEEE. In nucleotides, the CDR3 is TGTGCCAGCAGCCCTAGGGCCCTAGCGGGAGCTCCCGGGGAGCTGTTTTTT. Translating it yields CASSPRALAGAPGELFF.

The V call is TRBV28, the J call TRBJ1-5; maybe TRBD1 (5 bases). CDR3 size: 14 residues. V was trimmed by 7 bases and J by 7 bases, leaving 17 bases between them. Looked up from germline, CDR1 is MDHEN and CDR2 is SYDVKM. CDR3 sequence (DNA): TGTGCCAGCAACCCCGGGGGAGGGAACCAGCCCCAGCATTTT. Protein: CASNPGGGNQPQHF. The whole variable domain, remainder taken from reference TRBV28 and TRBJ1-5, is DVKVTQSSRYLVKRTGEKVFLECVQDMDHENMFWYRQDPGLGLRLIYFSYDVKMKEKGDIPEGYSVSREKKERFSLILESASTNQTSMYLCASNPGGGNQPQHFGDGTRLSIL.

J is TRBJ1-4 and V is TRBV5-6; no clear D. The CDR3 covers 16 residues. The ends were cut back, 3 bases at V and 4 bases at J, with 16 bases in the middle. Germline V lookup: CDR1 SGHDT, CDR2 YYEEEE. CDR3 sequence: CASSSRGREYNEKLFF. DNA for the CDR3: TGTGCCAGCAGCTCCCGAGGACGGGAATATAATGAAAAACTGTTTTTT.